The 3 T cell receptor beta chains presented below share a single source sample, sequenced in a study of cytomegalovirus exposure and HLA in healthy donors (dated by TCRdb to 2015 to 2018). Library creation used the immunoSEQ multiplex PCR assay. A mixture of 60 forward primers for TCR Vbeta segments and 13 reverse primers for TCR Jbeta segments was used in the multiplex PCR. TCRdb stores this immuneACCESS table with in-frame sequences only. Part of the clones is absent; in the studies checked, under half of the shortfall reflects unresolved V genes, and no reason is known for the rest. This sample lists over 150,000 clones; approximately 80% were detected once. Clones ranked in the top ten supply approximately 3.7% of the sample. Sequenced sample: PBMCs. These receptors were obtained from a man aged 25-45 years in good health and CMV-seropositive.

This chain links TRBV19 with TRBJ1-2, with D possibly being TRBD1 (6 bases). V dropped 7 bases and J dropped 3 bases, with 15 bases sitting between them. The V gene's germline CDR1 is LNHDA and CDR2 SQIVND (reference sequence). This CDR3 contains 14 residues. In DNA form, the CDR3 reads TGTGCCAGTAAACATCAGGGGACCTACTATGGCTACACCTTC. Protein product: CASKHQGTYYGYTF.

This chain links TRBV7-3 with TRBJ2-1; D unresolved. From germline, CDR1 is SGHTA and CDR2 FQGTGA. With 3 bases removed from V and 6 bases from J, the gap between germline ends came to 9 bases. The CDR3 is 13 residues long. CDR3 loop: CASSFGAGNEQFF. The CDR3 DNA is TGTGCCAGCAGCTTCGGCGCAGGCAATGAGCAGTTCTTC.

V is TRBV13 and J is TRBJ1-1; 10 bases match TRBD1. With 4 bases clipped from V and 3 bases from J, the junction kept 5 bases outside the gene matches. This CDR3 spans 15 amino acids. Germline lookup yields CDR1 PRHDT and CDR2 FYEKMQ (reference sequence). The CDR3 sequence: CASSSMDRGYTEAFF. CDR3 nucleotides: TGTGCCAGCAGCTCAATGGACAGGGGGTACACTGAAGCTTTCTTT.